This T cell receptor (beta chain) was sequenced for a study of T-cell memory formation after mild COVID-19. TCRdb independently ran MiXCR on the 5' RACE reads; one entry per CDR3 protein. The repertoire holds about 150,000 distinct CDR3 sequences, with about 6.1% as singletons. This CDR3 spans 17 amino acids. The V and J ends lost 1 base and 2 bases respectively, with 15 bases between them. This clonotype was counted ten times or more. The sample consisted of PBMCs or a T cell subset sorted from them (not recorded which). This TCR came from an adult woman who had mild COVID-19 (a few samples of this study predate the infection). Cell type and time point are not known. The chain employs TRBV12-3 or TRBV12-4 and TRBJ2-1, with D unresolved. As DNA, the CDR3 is TGTGCCAGCAGTTTAGGGGGTCGCGAAAATCCCTACAATGAGCAGTTCTTC. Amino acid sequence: CASSLGGRENPYNEQFF.